These 10 T cell receptor beta chains came from one sample sequenced in a study of chemoradiotherapy in HPV16-positive cancers. Sequencing used immunoSEQ multiplex PCR; TCRdb keeps in-frame clones, though not all of them. The data show 5,000 to 5,500 clones, approximately 90% seen once. Sequencing was performed on tumor tissue, taken from a patient who underwent chemoradiotherapy. Receptors originate from a human donor with HPV-associated anogenital cancer.

This clone has only a few counts. Other nucleotide sequences from this sample produce the same CDR3. The rearrangement links TRBV6-1 to TRBJ1-5; 7 bases are a match to TRBD1. CDR3 length: 15 amino acids. V was clipped by 7 bases and J by 0 bases; unmatched bases: 6. Germline lookup yields CDR1 MNHNS and CDR2 SASEGT. As DNA, the CDR3 is TGTGCCAGCATGGTAACAGGGGATAGCAATCAGCCCCAGCATTTT. Its protein is CASMVTGDSNQPQHF.

CDR3 sequence reads: CASSQSRDRCLEQYF. In nucleotides, the CDR3 is TGCGCCAGCAGTCAATCGCGGGACAGGTGTCTCGAGCAGTACTTC. This chain connects TRBV23-1 to TRBJ2-7, with 8 bases matching TRBD1. TRBV23-1 falls under the ORF class, with uncertain function. Trimming took 0 bases from V and 6 from J; bases not matched to a gene: 7. CDR3 length: 15 amino acids.

Regarding this clone: Within the sample, other DNA sequences also encode this same CDR3. The chain combines TRBV5-1 with TRBJ2-5, with 10 bases aligning to TRBD1. Germline V gives CDR1 SGHRS, CDR2 YFSETQ. V lost 0 bases, J lost 4 bases, and 0 bases stayed unmatched. The CDR3 is 14 amino acids. This CDR3 reads CASSLGTGGETQYF. CDR3 DNA sequence: TGCGCCAGCAGCTTGGGGACAGGGGGAGAGACCCAGTACTTC. Complete variable domain (other parts from reference TRBV5-1 and TRBJ2-5): KAGVTQTPRYLIKTRGQQVTLSCSPISGHRSVSWYQQTPGQGLQFLFEYFSETQRNKGNFPGRFSGRQFSNSRSEMNVSTLELGDSALYLCASSLGTGGETQYFGPGTRLLVL.

The V and J genes are TRBV5-8 and TRBJ1-2; 7 nucleotides line up with TRBD1. With V trimmed by 4 bases and J by 4 bases, 19 bases remained unmatched. This CDR3 has 18 residues. The germline V gene has CDR1 SGHTS and CDR2 YDEGEE. This chain's CDR3 is CASSISTGTTVFGYGYTF. CDR3 nucleotides: TGTGCCAGCAGCATCTCGACAGGGACTACCGTCTTCGGCTATGGCTACACCTTC.

V and J are TRBV7-2 and TRBJ2-7; D is ambiguous. Germline CDR1 and CDR2: SGHTA and FQGNSA. The V end was cut by 1 base, the J end by 5 bases, with 12 bases between. The CDR3 is made up of 14 amino acids. CDR3 region: CASSLGGASHEQYF. The CDR3 DNA is TGTGCCAGCAGCTTAGGAGGAGCGTCGCACGAGCAGTACTTC.

A few counts support this clone. J is TRBJ2-3 and V is TRBV2, with 8 bases matching TRBD2. Germline V gene lookup returns CDR1 SNHLY and CDR2 FYNNEI. The CDR3 is 14 amino acids. The junction had 5 bases not matched to a gene; V was cut back by 3 bases and J by 6 bases. CDR3 protein: CASSEREAPDTQYF. Written as DNA, the CDR3 is TGTGCCAGCAGTGAGCGGGAGGCCCCGGATACGCAGTATTTT.

This chain links TRBV18 with TRBJ1-1; D may be TRBD1 (6 bases). There are 13 residues in the CDR3. CDR1 and CDR2 from the germline V gene are KGHSH and LQKENI. V shed 8 bases and J shed 4 bases, with 14 bases lying between them. For the CDR3, the DNA is TGTGCCAGCCTGGGGGGGCGCCTCACTGAAGCTTTCTTT. This translates into CASLGGRLTEAFF.

The chain combines TRBV2 with TRBJ2-7; D gene unclear. V was shortened by 6 bases and J by 6 bases, with 21 bases between the two germline ends. This CDR3 has 15 amino acids. Germline CDR1 and CDR2: SNHLY and FYNNEI. CDR3 sequence reads: CASSEDRGALFEQYF. CDR3 DNA: TGTGCCAGCAGCGAGGACCGAGGAGCCCTCTTCGAGCAGTACTTC. Complete variable domain (other parts from reference TRBV2 and TRBJ2-7): EPEVTQTPSHQVTQMGQEVILRCVPISNHLYFYWYRQILGQKVEFLVSFYNNEISEKSEIFDDQFSVERPDGSNFTLKIRSTKLEDSAMYFCASSEDRGALFEQYFGPGTRLTVT.

The genes are TRBV5-4 and TRBJ1-1, with no clear D. Trimming removed 0 bases from V and 1 base from J, with 4 bases in between. This CDR3 has 13 amino acids. CDR1 and CDR2 from the germline V gene are SGHNT and YYREEE (reference sequence). CDR3 protein: CASSLEANTEAFF. For the CDR3, the DNA is TGTGCCAGCAGCTTGGAGGCGAACACTGAAGCTTTCTTT.

The genes are TRBV9 and TRBJ2-1; 7 positions agree with TRBD2. The V gene end was trimmed by 4 bases and the J gene end by 9 bases; junction bases not matched to a gene: 13. CDR1 is SGDLS and CDR2 is YYNGEE in the germline V gene. The CDR3 is 15 residues long. The CDR3 loop reads CASSPIGAGEIEQFF. The CDR3 coding sequence is TGTGCCAGCAGCCCCATCGGGGCGGGAGAAATTGAGCAGTTCTTC.